This T cell receptor (beta chain) was identified during a study of beta chain features in type 1 diabetes (dated by TCRdb to 2016 to 2018). For context, the study as a whole: Patients and healthy donors did not differ in mean age, gender distribution, total cell number or subset yield. A total of roughly 100,000,000 sorted cells were examined across all samples, and the number of cells per subset was strongly correlated with RNA yield. In the study, TCRB repertoires of sorted circulating CD4+ T cell subsets from recently diagnosed type 1 diabetes patients were compared with those of matched healthy donors. Regulatory and stem cell-like memory subsets were isolated from only 8 patients and roughly eight healthy donors, whereas naive and central memory subsets came from all 28 donors.

Trimming takes 3 bases from V and 0 bases from J, and the germline ends sit 6 bases apart. CDR1 and CDR2, per the germline V gene, are MDHEN and SYDVKM. Inclusive of the bounding cysteine and phenylalanine, the CDR3 is 13 residues long. Here the CDR3 DNA is all that survives: 39 bases in frame from base 1. What the study reported, not specific to this receptor: The naive, central memory and regulatory TCRB repertoires appeared to resemble one another more closely among patients than among healthy donors. Patients with type 1 diabetes made fewer insertions and deleted more nucleotides at VDJ recombination sites, implying thymic rearrangement abnormalities. Because small numbers of individuals were included in the HLA sub-analyses, any influence of HLA type on TCRB rearrangement was left unresolved. In all four CD4+ subsets, TCRB CDR3 length was moderately but significantly shorter in type 1 diabetes patients. Because cDNA rather than genomic DNA was sequenced, highly expressing activated cells could have been over-represented, although no difference in activation and CD3 levels was found between groups. PCR may preferentially amplify shorter templates, but because patient and control samples were amplified and corrected together, any resulting skew would affect both groups equally.

This clone was recorded a few times. Its antigen remains unidentified. Base quality data are lacking; no much larger clone is found one base away. All of the isolated RNA was reverse transcribed with the High Capacity cDNA Reverse Transcription Kit, so expressed TCRB transcripts were sequenced. Deep immunoSEQ sequencing was performed on naive, central memory and regulatory T cell samples, with an average of roughly 4 million total reads per sample. After sorted cells were lysed in RLT buffer, RNA was extracted with DNase-treated RNeasy Micro or Mini kits, with the choice depending on cell number. Each cell subset was processed on its own to prevent cross-contamination, while patient and healthy donor samples were processed together. The immunoSEQ multiplex PCR was used to amplify TCRB sequences from cDNA, yielding 87-bp fragments that span the CDR3 region. The amplicons were sequenced using the Illumina HiSeq platform. As for how the authors treated the data: Synthetic template baselines were used to correct PCR bias computationally, reads within Hamming distance 2 were collapsed together, and singletons that could not be merged were discarded. By aligning reads against IMGT, V, D and J genes, CDR3 length, and insertions or deletions at six rearrangement sites were assigned. Within each subset, clonotype counts were normalized to the number of sorted cells before true diversity and Gini coefficients were calculated with the tcR R package. The overlap coefficient, calculated on TCRB nucleotide sequences, was used to quantify repertoire sharing. Not all clones reach the TCRdb copy of this immuneACCESS table, which keeps in-frame sequences only. Checked studies attribute under half of the gap to unresolved V genes and leave the rest unexplained. V and J calls and clone size are as listed in that table; D and trimming were resolved from the DNA. The sample has about 160,000 clones on record, 6.5% to 9.5% of them singletons. Approximately 0.85% of the sample is in the top ten clones.

From each donor, a single peripheral blood sample of 95 to 150 mL on average was drawn into heparinised tubes. A BD FACSAria II and a panel including CD45RO, CCR7, CD25, CD127, CD95 and CD27 were used to sort naive, central memory, regulatory and stem cell-like memory CD4+ T cells. A purity above 95% was achieved for all sorted populations. Right away, PBMCs were isolated by Lymphoprep density gradient centrifugation and were stained directly, with no culture step. Samples were stained and sorted in pairs, with one healthy donor and one patient per experiment, so that batch effects were minimized. The sample consisted of central memory CD4+ T cells from blood. This sequence originates from a woman aged 40 to 50 with type 1 diabetes. This sequence uses TRBV28 and TRBJ2-7; there is no confident call for the D gene. In nucleotide form, the sequence is TGTGCCAGCAGTTTGGCAGGCTCCTACGAGCAGTACTTC. Its protein is CASSLAGSYEQYF.